Each of the 10 T cell receptor beta chains below was sequenced from the same sample in a study of T cell changes during pregnancy in multiple sclerosis. TCRdb keeps only in-frame clones here, not all; method: immunoSEQ multiplex PCR. The profile shows approximately 28,000 clones, approximately 89% of them singletons. Sequencing used CD8+ T cells from peripheral blood mononuclear cells, obtained in the second trimester of pregnancy. The receptors come from a female donor with multiple sclerosis, enrolled in a pregnancy study.

This chain links TRBV7-9 with TRBJ2-5; TRBD1 might be the D (5 bases). The CDR3 totals 14 residues. Germline V gene lookup returns CDR1 SEHNR and CDR2 FQNEAQ (reference sequence). Trimming removed 1 base at V and 5 bases at J, with 11 bases between. In nucleotides, the CDR3 is TGTGCCAGCAGCTTAGGACCAGGGCTGGAGACCCAGTACTTC. Its translation is CASSLGPGLETQYF.

The gene calls are TRBV27 and TRBJ2-7; the match to TRBD2 covers 16 bases. With 8 bases clipped from V and 5 bases from J, the junction kept 9 bases outside the gene matches. Germline V gene sequence: CDR1 MNHEY, CDR2 SMNVEV (reference sequence). This CDR3 has 16 residues. The CDR3 protein is CASSAGTSGRANEQYF. For the CDR3, the DNA is TGTGCCAGCTCAGCCGGGACTAGCGGGAGGGCCAACGAGCAGTACTTC.

The rearrangement links TRBV11-2 to TRBJ2-7; 8 nucleotides match TRBD1. The CDR3 is 12 amino acids. CDR1 SGHAT and CDR2 FQNNGV come from the germline V gene. With 4 bases clipped from V and 4 bases from J, the junction kept 0 bases outside the gene matches. CDR3: CASSYRGYEQYF. In DNA form, the CDR3 reads TGTGCCAGCAGCTACAGGGGGTACGAGCAGTACTTC.

The chain couples TRBV4-3 to TRBJ2-7; D gene ambiguous. There are 15 residues in the CDR3. V was shortened by 0 bases and J by 2 bases, with 11 bases between the two germline ends. Germline loops: CDR1 LGHNA, CDR2 YSLEER. The CDR3 nucleotides are TGCGCCAGCAGCCAAGATAAGTCGGTTACCTACGAGCAGTACTTC. As protein: CASSQDKSVTYEQYF.

The genes are TRBV6-5 and TRBJ2-1, with TRBD2 identical over 10 bases. This CDR3 region has 15 residues. V was pared by 6 bases and J by 5 bases, with 7 bases of the junction left unmatched. Germline CDR1 reads MNHEY; CDR2 reads SVGAGI. The CDR3 DNA reads TGTGCCAGCAGCGGCCTAGCGGGAGCTAACAATGAGCAGTTCTTC. It yields the protein CASSGLAGANNEQFF.

V is TRBV28 and J is TRBJ2-1; TRBD2 might be the D (5 bases). This CDR3 region has 13 residues. V was shortened by 3 bases and J by 7 bases, with 10 bases between the two germline ends. Germline V lookup: CDR1 MDHEN, CDR2 SYDVKM. The CDR3 loop reads CASSLGPGNEQFF. The CDR3, as DNA: TGTGCCAGCAGTTTGGGTCCGGGGAATGAGCAGTTCTTC.

This sequence joins TRBV4-1 and TRBJ2-2; possible D gene TRBD2, 6 bases. The CDR3 has 17 residues. Looked up from germline, CDR1 is MGHRA and CDR2 is YSYEKL. Trimming removed 0 bases at V and 4 bases at J, with 15 bases between. CDR3 sequence: CASSQDGGESVTGELFF. The CDR3 coding sequence is TGCGCCAGCAGCCAAGATGGAGGGGAATCGGTCACCGGGGAGCTGTTTTTT.

The genes are TRBV7-9 and TRBJ1-1, with D hard to call. Trimming removed 2 bases at V and 5 bases at J, with 15 bases between. Germline CDR1 is SEHNR and CDR2 is FQNEAQ (reference sequence). The CDR3 extends over 15 amino acids. In DNA form, the CDR3 reads TGTGCCAGCAGCTTACCATTGGGAGGTGGAACTGAAGCTTTCTTT. This gives the protein CASSLPLGGGTEAFF.

The chain employs TRBV7-3 and TRBJ2-7, with D maybe TRBD2 (6 bases). The CDR3 has 15 residues. Trimming pared 4 bases from V and 2 bases from J, leaving 15 bases between. The germline V gene encodes CDR1 SGHTA and CDR2 FQGTGA. The DNA for the CDR3 is TGTGCCAGCAGCTCACAACCGGGACTTCCCTACGAGCAGTACTTC. Protein product: CASSSQPGLPYEQYF.

The CDR3 nucleotides read TGTGCCAGCAGCTTTTTCAGCGGGAGCTCCTACGAGCAGTACTTC. It encodes CASSFFSGSSYEQYF. This chain connects TRBV7-2 to TRBJ2-7; TRBD2 matches 8 bases. The J segment lost 0 bases and the V segment lost 3 bases, leaving 4 bases of the junction unmatched. In germline, CDR1 is SGHTA, CDR2 FQGNSA. CDR3 size: 15 residues.